These T cell receptor beta chains were read from a single sample in a study of long-term antiretroviral therapy in people with HIV. The table came from immunoSEQ multiplex PCR; TCRdb's copy has only in-frame clones and leaves some out. The data show 30,000 or so clones, 95% to 98% seen once. The material sequenced was unsorted PBMCs, taken 7.6 years after starting antiretroviral therapy. The receptors derive from a young man with HIV. Both conserved end residues are part of each CDR3. D genes are given only for firm matches.

CASSGGRSDTQYF,TGTGCCAGCAGCGGAGGGCGCTCAGATACGCAGTATTTT,.,TRBJ2-3,TRBV6-1
CASTWTGGWYGYTF,TGTGCCAGCACCTGGACAGGGGGCTGGTATGGCTACACCTTC,TRBD1,TRBJ1-2,TRBV5-6
CASSAGTYQETQYF,TGTGCCAGCAGTGCTGGGACTTACCAAGAGACCCAGTACTTC,.,TRBJ2-5,TRBV2
CASSQDPSGGNEQFF,TGCGCCAGCAGCCAAGACCCCAGCGGGGGAAATGAGCAGTTCTTC,TRBD2,TRBJ2-1,TRBV4-1
CASNEGGQREQFF,TGTGCCAGCAACGAGGGGGGACAGAGAGAGCAGTTCTTC,.,TRBJ2-1,TRBV2
CATSVEGLAGLDTQYF,TGTGCCACCAGCGTAGAGGGTCTAGCGGGGCTGGATACGCAGTATTTT,TRBD2,TRBJ2-3,TRBV15
CASGRTGLETQYF,TGTGCCAGCGGAAGGACAGGGTTGGAGACCCAGTACTTC,TRBD1,TRBJ2-5,TRBV7-9
CASAASGQTNTEAFF,TGTGCCAGTGCTGCATCGGGACAAACTAACACTGAAGCTTTCTTT,.,TRBJ1-1,TRBV19
CASSSNNEQFF,TGTGCCAGCAGCTCAAACAATGAGCAGTTCTTC,.,TRBJ2-1,TRBV13
CASSQDGPEDTQYF,TGTGCCAGCAGCCAAGACGGGCCGGAGGATACGCAGTATTTT,.,TRBJ2-3,TRBV4-2